This T cell receptor (beta chain) was sequenced during a study of tumor-infiltrating lymphocytes in primary liver carcinoma (dated 2017 in TCRdb). Turning to the overall study: Of the five patients (three men and two women, aged 30 to 69 years), four had hepatocellular carcinoma and one had combined HCC and intrahepatic cholangiocarcinoma. Tumors of the five patients were stage T1-T3 N0M0 with maximum diameters of about 4.2 to 11 cm. Each sample produced roughly 3.65 to 8 million productive TCRbeta reads, and read depth showed no significant difference between tissue types. Across five regions of each liver tumor, along with adjacent normal tissue and blood, the study brought together TCRbeta repertoire sequencing, expression microarrays and whole-exome sequencing. A total of roughly 35 specimens from 5 patients went through TCRbeta repertoire sequencing, namely 25 tumor regions, 5 adjacent noncancerous liver tissues and 5 peripheral blood samples. Reproducibility between technical replicate repertoires was high, with correlation coefficients above 0.95 and mean shared-clone rates about 0.9. The study at large found these results: Because the samples were bulk and unsorted, CD4+ and CD8+ T cell repertoires could not be compared. Repertoire overlap was higher between tumor regions (mean around 36%) than tumor-adjacent (around 17%) or tumor-blood (14%) pairs, consistent with antigen-driven expansion. Only the TCR beta chain was sequenced, so true repertoire diversity is likely underestimated because unpaired alpha chains were not captured. With just a handful of patients in the study, the authors point out that the findings should be validated in a larger study. The top 250 clones made up a significantly larger repertoire fraction in tumors than in blood (p = 0.039).

Total RNA and DNA were co-extracted without cell sorting from about 19-30 mg of bulk tissue using the AllPrep DNA/RNA mini kit. Between November 2015 and early 2016, several patients in China with histopathologically diagnosed primary liver carcinoma had surgical resection. At the time of sampling, the patients were treatment-naive and had chronic HBV infection. Fresh tumor and adjacent tissue pieces were bisected; one half was stored in RNAlater at -80°C, the other sent for histology. Starting from about 500 ng total RNA, TCRbeta-specific cDNA was produced by reverse transcription with a constant-region primer and ProtoScript II reverse transcriptase. Construction of the TCRbeta libraries relied on three nested rounds of multiplex PCR, following a slightly modified ARM-PCR procedure. Sample barcodes and Illumina adapters were attached in a final 25-cycle PCR using Deep VentR polymerase. Amplicons of 200-500 bp were gel-purified with a QIAquick gel extraction kit before sequencing. An Illumina HiSeq 2500 was used to sequence the TCRbeta amplicons, generating 250-bp paired-end reads. Regarding the original processing steps: To recover full CDR3 sequences, reads were quality-trimmed using Trimmomatic v0.33 and paired reads were then merged using FLASH v1.2.11. V, D and J germline segments were assigned to the rearranged TCRbeta sequences by MiGEC v1.2.1b. Clonotype statistics, along with Shannon-Wiener diversity indices, were calculated using VDJtools v1.0.0. Except for diversity analysis, only the 250 most abundant clonotypes of each sample were used in subsequent analyses to reduce sampling bias. The public reads were reanalyzed by TCRdb: fastp trimming at Q25, MiXCR alignment, in-frame beta chains only. Rows merge per CDR3 protein into single entries with the most common DNA and genes. The V and J calls were determined by TCRdb, not by the authors. The sample records tens of thousands of distinct CDR3 sequences, 75% of which are singletons. Around 40% of the sample lies in the top ten.

About this clonotype: Its antigen is currently not known. Its ends do not fully match the called genes, so a read error is possible.

The origin of this receptor is a woman aged 25 to 39 with primary liver carcinoma and hepatitis B virus infection. The sequenced sample was tumor-adjacent normal liver tissue.

The CDR3 is CSGTGTSGQETQYF. The base sequence is TGCAGTGGGACGGGGACAAGCGGGCAAGAGACCCAGTATTTC. The chain links TRBV29-1 with TRBJ2-5, with the D assignment possibly TRBD1 or TRBD2, given 6 matching bases for each. CDR1 and CDR2 were assigned from the germline V gene as SQVTM and ANQGSEA. The CDR3 measures 14 amino acids from cysteine to phenylalanine. CDR3 DNA is the only sequence kept; it has 42 bases, read in frame from the first base.